Listed below are T cell receptor beta chains from one sample, sequenced in a study of cytomegalovirus exposure and HLA in healthy donors. Repertoires were generated with immunoSEQ multiplex PCR, while TCRdb's copy carries only in-frame clones and drops some. The repertoire consists of 90,000 to 100,000 clones, with about 80% occurring once and the leading ten covering around 7%. The specimen was PBMCs. These receptors came from a man aged 40-50 years in good health and CMV-seropositive. Both conserved end residues are part of each CDR3. The D gene is left open where the match is weak. Only some rows state a clone size, as once, few, many or a class for expanded clones.

TRBD2	NA	TRBV7-9	TRBJ2-5	TGTGCCAGCAGCCCAGGGGCGGGGGGCCAAGAGACCCAGTACTTC	CASSPGAGGQETQYF
NA	NA	TRBV7-9	TRBJ1-5	TGTGCCAGCAGCTTTGAAGGGGTTCAGCCCCAGCATTTT	CASSFEGVQPQHF
NA	NA	TRBV27	TRBJ2-5	TGTGCCAGCAGCCCACACGCGGGGACCCAGTACTTC	CASSPHAGTQYF
TRBD2	NA	TRBV7-3	TRBJ2-5	TGTGCCAGCAGCTTAACGGGCCTAGCGGAAGAGACCCAGTACTTC	CASSLTGLAEETQYF
NA	NA	TRBV11-3	TRBJ2-5	TGTGCCAGCAGCTTGGGCAGTCAAGAGACCCAGTACTTC	CASSLGSQETQYF
TRBD1	NA	TRBV13	TRBJ1-1	TGTGCCAGCAGCCCGCGGGACAGGGGGAACACTGAAGCTTTCTTT	CASSPRDRGNTEAFF
NA	NA	TRBV6-5	TRBJ2-1	TGTGCCAGCAGTTATGAGGATTCCGCCTACAATGAGCAGTTCTTC	CASSYEDSAYNEQFF
NA	NA	TRBV9	TRBJ2-7	TGTGCCAGCAGCGTAGGCCCCGACAGCTACGAGCAGTACTTC	CASSVGPDSYEQYF
NA	NA	TRBV4-3	TRBJ2-2	TGCGCCAGCAGCCAAGATCGAGGGATCGGGGAGCTGTTTTTT	CASSQDRGIGELFF
NA	NA	TRBV5-5	TRBJ2-7	TGTGCCAGCAGCTTGTCCCCCCAGGGAAGCTCCTACGAGCAGTACTTC	CASSLSPQGSSYEQYF
NA	NA	TRBV7-9	TRBJ2-7	TGTGCCAGCAGCCCCCCCGGGGGCTCCTACGAGCAGTACTTC	CASSPPGGSYEQYF
NA	NA	TRBV10-3	TRBJ1-1	TGTGCCAGCCGACAGACCACTGAAGCTTTCTTT	CASRQTTEAFF
TRBD2	NA	TRBV19	TRBJ2-7	TGTGCCAGTAGTTCGAGACTAGCGGGAGTAGAGCAGCAGTACTTC	CASSSRLAGVEQQYF
TRBD2	few	TRBV4-1	TRBJ2-7	TGCGCCAGCAGCCAGGGACTAGCGGGCCTCTACGAGCAGTACTTC	CASSQGLAGLYEQYF
TRBD1	few	TRBV6-6	TRBJ2-7	TGTGCCAGCAGGGAGGACAGGGGAGGGCAGTACTTC	CASREDRGGQYF
TRBD1	NA	TRBV9	TRBJ2-1	TGTGCCAGCAGCGGACTACAGGGGGCATTATACAATGAGCAGTTCTTC	CASSGLQGALYNEQFF
NA	NA	TRBV6-5	TRBJ2-5	TGTGCCAGCAGGGAGGGGAGGTATGAGACCCAGTACTTC	CASREGRYETQYF
NA	NA	TRBV18	TRBJ1-5	TGTGCCAGCTCCCCTGCCGGACAGACAAATCAGCCCCAGCATTTT	CASSPAGQTNQPQHF
TRBD1	NA	TRBV27	TRBJ1-5	TGTGCCAGCAGCCTAAGGGGGGACAGGGGCGGCAATCAGCCCCAGCATTTT	CASSLRGDRGGNQPQHF
TRBD2	NA	TRBV2	TRBJ2-3	TGTGCCAGCAGTGAGTCGACTAGCCGGGGTGATACGCAGTATTTT	CASSESTSRGDTQYF
TRBD1	NA	TRBV19	TRBJ2-1	TGTGCCAGTAGTATCTCCGGGACAGGGGCGGGCAATGAGCAGTTCTTC	CASSISGTGAGNEQFF
NA	NA	TRBV29-1	TRBJ2-3	TGCAGCGTTGCAGGTAGCGGCACAGATACGCAGTATTTT	CSVAGSGTDTQYF
NA	few	TRBV19	TRBJ1-2	TGTGCCAGTAGTCCCTCTTATGGGGCCTATGGCTACACCTTC	CASSPSYGAYGYTF
NA	NA	TRBV29-1	TRBJ2-5	TGCAGCGGCCTCCGGGAGACCCAGTACTTC	CSGLRETQYF
TRBD1	medium-sized	TRBV7-9	TRBJ1-2	TGTGCCAGCAGCTGGGGACAGGGCTACACCTTC	CASSWGQGYTF
NA	NA	TRBV2	TRBJ2-5	TGTGCCAGCAGTGATATCGTGACAGTTCAAGAGACCCAGTACTTC	CASSDIVTVQETQYF
NA	NA	TRBV18	TRBJ2-1	TGTGCCAGCTCACCCGGACAGGAGCAGTTCTTC	CASSPGQEQFF
TRBD2	NA	TRBV2	TRBJ2-7	TGTGCCAGCAGTGAATCGGGCGGGGGGCTCTCCTACGAGCAGTACTTC	CASSESGGGLSYEQYF
NA	NA	TRBV11-2	TRBJ2-7	TGTGCCAGCAGCCCCGAGACAGTCTCCTACGAGCAGTACTTC	CASSPETVSYEQYF
TRBD2	NA	TRBV2	TRBJ2-1	TGTGCCAGCAGTGAAGCGCCGGGACTAGCGGGAGGACTTAGCCATGAGCAGTTCTTC	CASSEAPGLAGGLSHEQFF
NA	NA	TRBV9	TRBJ2-4	TGTGCCAGCAGCGGTCCCCTCGGAGGGAACATTCAGTACTTC	CASSGPLGGNIQYF
NA	once	TRBV19	TRBJ2-3	TGTGCCAGTAGTATCGGGGCAGGGGTGGCAGATACGCAGTATTTT	CASSIGAGVADTQYF
TRBD2	NA	TRBV7-2	TRBJ2-7	TGTGCCAGCAGCTTTACTAGCGGGGACTACGAGCAGTACTTC	CASSFTSGDYEQYF
TRBD2	NA	TRBV19	TRBJ2-1	TGTGCCAGTAGTATGGGGATGGCGGGAGTGAACTACAATGAGCAGTTCTTC	CASSMGMAGVNYNEQFF
TRBD2	NA	TRBV11-2	TRBJ2-1	TGTGCCAGCAGCCCTGAGGGGACTAGCGGGGGGGATGAGCAGTTCTTC	CASSPEGTSGGDEQFF
NA	NA	TRBV18	TRBJ2-1	TGTGCCAGCTCACCGACAGCCTCCCCTACTTACAATGAGCAGTTCTTC	CASSPTASPTYNEQFF
NA	once	TRBV27	TRBJ2-4	TGTGCCAGCAGTTTATCCCTAGGTGAACTAGCCAAAAACATTCAGTACTTC	CASSLSLGELAKNIQYF
TRBD1	few	TRBV7-9	TRBJ1-2	TGTGCCAGCAGCTTAGGAGACAGGGGGGCCTATGGCTACACCTTC	CASSLGDRGAYGYTF
TRBD1	once	TRBV7-9	TRBJ2-7	TGTGCCAGCAGCAGCCGGGACAGGGGTCCCTACGAGCAGTACTTC	CASSSRDRGPYEQYF
NA	NA	TRBV5-5	TRBJ1-3	TGTGCCAGCAGCTCAACCGGGGGGCATTCGGGGGACACCATATATTTT	CASSSTGGHSGDTIYF
TRBD1	NA	TRBV28	TRBJ2-7	TGTGCCAGCAGTCCCCCCGGACAGGGTCCCTACGAGCAGTACTTC	CASSPPGQGPYEQYF
TRBD1	NA	TRBV5-1	TRBJ2-3	TGCGCCAGCAGCTTGGGACAGGGTAAACCCACAGATACGCAGTATTTT	CASSLGQGKPTDTQYF
NA	NA	TRBV6-4	TRBJ2-6	TGTGCCAGCAGTGACGGGGGCAGGGAAGGGCCTGGGGCCAACGTCCTGACTTTC	CASSDGGREGPGANVLTF
NA	NA	TRBV6-6	TRBJ2-3	TGTGCCAGCAGTTACAAATCTAGCACAGATACGCAGTATTTT	CASSYKSSTDTQYF
NA	NA	TRBV2	TRBJ1-6	TGTGCCAGCCTCATAATGGGAGGGCAGTCCCTCCACTTT	CASLIMGGQSLHF
TRBD1	NA	TRBV7-3	TRBJ2-1	TGTGCCAGCAGCTTATACGGGACAGGGGGTAATGAGCAGTTCTTC	CASSLYGTGGNEQFF
NA	NA	TRBV19	TRBJ1-6	TGTGCCAGTAGTACCAGGGGCGCTGAAAATTCACCCCTCCACTTT	CASSTRGAENSPLHF
TRBD2	NA	TRBV7-6	TRBJ2-2	TGTGCCAGCAGCCCACACCCTAGCGGAAACACCGGGGAGCTGTTTTTT	CASSPHPSGNTGELFF
NA	few	TRBV14	TRBJ1-2	TGTGCCAGCAGCCAAGTCGTCGGGGGTAACTATGGCTACACCTTC	CASSQVVGGNYGYTF
TRBD1	NA	TRBV5-1	TRBJ1-3	TGCGCCAGCAGCCCGGAGGCGGGACAGCCATATTGTTTT	CASSPEAGQPYCF
TRBD1	NA	TRBV5-1	TRBJ2-2	TGCGCCAGTGAGTCCGGGACAGCCAACACCGGGGAGCTGTTTTTT	CASESGTANTGELFF
TRBD2	NA	TRBV5-6	TRBJ2-3	TGTGCCAGCAGCTCTACTAGCGCGGGACGTGAGAGCACAGATACGCAGTATTTT	CASSSTSAGRESTDTQYF